These T cell receptor beta chains were read from a single sample in a study of Ad26.COV2.S vaccination and SARS-CoV-2 variants. Libraries were prepared by immunoSEQ multiplex PCR; TCRdb keeps only in-frame clonotypes and omits some of them. The data hold around 320,000 clones, with just under 85% observed a single time. The specimen was peripheral blood, collected in a trial of Ad26.COV2.S vaccine versus placebo. The source is a person between 18 and 65 years old who received the Ad26.COV2.S COVID-19 vaccine or a placebo. Both conserved end residues are part of each CDR3. The D gene is left open where the match is weak. Part of the rows lack a size; the others show once, few, many or a class for expanded clones.

d_gene | j_gene | v_gene | abundance | CDR3aa | CDR3nt
. | TRBJ1-2 | TRBV11-2 | . | CASSLNPALAYGYTF | TGTGCCAGCAGCTTAAATCCGGCCTTAGCCTATGGCTACACCTTC
TRBD2 | TRBJ2-1 | TRBV27 | . | CASSFHGGATNEQFF | TGTGCCAGCAGTTTTCACGGGGGGGCCACAAATGAGCAGTTCTTC
TRBD2 | TRBJ2-1 | TRBV3-1/TRBV3-2 | few | CASTQSLRQAGGNEQFF | TGTGCCAGCACCCAATCTCTAAGGCAAGCGGGGGGGAATGAGCAGTTCTTC
. | TRBJ2-7 | TRBV6-1 | . | CASSLGTDLYEQYF | TGTGCCAGCAGTTTAGGGACGGATCTATACGAGCAGTACTTC
TRBD1 | TRBJ2-2 | TRBV19 | . | CASSNRRPWTGDTGELFF | TGTGCCAGTAGTAATCGGAGGCCTTGGACAGGGGACACCGGGGAGCTGTTTTTT
. | TRBJ1-5 | TRBV10-3 | . | CAISVAGGNQPQHF | TGTGCCATCAGTGTGGCAGGGGGCAATCAGCCCCAGCATTTT
. | TRBJ1-2 | TRBV9 | . | CASSEAGRDGYTF | TGTGCCAGCAGCGAGGCTGGTAGGGATGGCTACACCTTC
. | TRBJ2-2 | TRBV24-1 | once | CATSDSGLDTGELFF | TGTGCCACCAGTGATTCAGGGCTGGACACCGGGGAGCTGTTTTTT
. | TRBJ2-3 | TRBV27 | . | CASSLRSPGRTDTQYF | TGTGCCAGCAGTTTAAGATCTCCAGGCCGCACTGATACGCAGTATTTT
TRBD1 | TRBJ2-7 | TRBV10-3 | . | CAISRDRNYEQYF | TGTGCCATCAGTAGGGACAGGAACTACGAGCAGTACTTC
. | TRBJ2-7 | TRBV7-9 | once | CASSPTGYEQYF | TGTGCCAGCAGCCCCACAGGTTACGAGCAGTACTTC
TRBD1 | TRBJ1-6 | TRBV30 | once | CAWRDRGNSPLHF | TGTGCCTGGAGGGACAGGGGTAATTCACCCCTCCACTTT
. | TRBJ2-7 | TRBV7-8 | . | CASSLVYSYEQYF | TGTGCCAGCAGCTTAGTTTACTCCTACGAGCAGTACTTC
TRBD1 | TRBJ1-1 | TRBV27 | . | CASSFGTVNTEAFF | TGTGCCAGCAGTTTTGGGACAGTGAACACTGAAGCTTTCTTT
. | TRBJ1-5 | TRBV15 | . | CATRRRGENQPQHF | TGTGCCACCAGGAGGAGGGGCGAAAATCAGCCCCAGCATTTT
. | TRBJ1-3 | TRBV5-1 | . | CASSLRGAGNTIYF | TGCGCCAGCAGCTTGCGAGGGGCTGGAAACACCATATATTTT
. | TRBJ2-2 | TRBV6-2/TRBV6-3 | once | CASSYSIGRGTGELFF | TGTGCCAGCAGTTACTCGATCGGGAGAGGCACCGGGGAGCTGTTTTTT
. | TRBJ2-7 | TRBV2 | few | CASSDPTTRYEQYF | TGTGCCAGCAGTGATCCCACGACAAGATACGAGCAGTACTTC
TRBD1 | TRBJ1-3 | TRBV5-1 | . | CASSPGTGDPIYF | TGCGCCAGCAGCCCTGGAACAGGGGATCCCATATATTTT
. | TRBJ1-2 | TRBV3-1/TRBV3-2 | . | CASSQDATAYGYTF | TGTGCCAGCAGCCAAGACGCGACTGCTTATGGCTACACCTTC
. | TRBJ1-1 | TRBV11-1 | . | CASSLLQSRAEAFF | TGTGCCAGCAGCCTACTACAAAGCAGGGCTGAAGCTTTCTTT
. | TRBJ2-1 | TRBV5-1 | . | CASSLISSGEQFF | TGCGCCAGCAGCTTGATCTCGAGTGGTGAGCAGTTCTTC
TRBD2 | TRBJ2-4 | TRBV29-1 | . | CSVRDSGGARNIQYF | TGCAGCGTTCGAGATTCGGGGGGGGCGAGAAACATTCAGTACTTC
. | TRBJ1-5 | TRBV20-1 | . | CSASFSGANQPQHF | TGCAGTGCTAGTTTTTCGGGGGCGAATCAGCCCCAGCATTTT
. | TRBJ1-1 | TRBV5-5 | few | CASSLAKGFEAFF | TGTGCCAGCAGCTTGGCCAAGGGCTTTGAAGCTTTCTTT
. | TRBJ1-1 | TRBV11-3 | . | CASSTLQGYTEAFF | TGTGCCAGCAGCACTTTACAGGGATACACTGAAGCTTTCTTT
. | TRBJ2-4 | TRBV19 | . | CASSIGATESGQNIQYF | TGTGCCAGTAGTATAGGGGCCACTGAATCGGGCCAAAACATTCAGTACTTC
. | TRBJ1-5 | TRBV10-3 | . | CAISESRGFQHF | TGTGCCATCAGTGAGTCCCGAGGATTCCAGCATTTT
TRBD1 | TRBJ1-5 | TRBV19 | . | CASSSPVQGVYQPQHF | TGTGCCAGTAGTTCACCAGTACAGGGGGTCTATCAGCCCCAGCATTTT
. | TRBJ2-2 | TRBV3-1/TRBV3-2 | . | CASSVRITGELFF | TGTGCCAGCAGCGTTAGGATCACCGGGGAGCTGTTTTTT
TRBD1 | TRBJ2-6 | TRBV19 | . | CASSRTGSGANVLTF | TGTGCCAGTAGCAGGACAGGCTCTGGGGCCAACGTCCTGACTTTC
. | TRBJ2-7 | TRBV27 | . | CASSLPNTYEQYF | TGTGCCAGCAGTTTACCGAACACGTACGAGCAGTACTTC
. | TRBJ2-2 | TRBV3-1/TRBV3-2 | . | CASSPPTVGAGELFF | TGTGCCAGCAGTCCACCTACGGTAGGCGCCGGGGAGCTGTTTTTT